This TCR beta chain was observed in a study of cytomegalovirus exposure and HLA in healthy donors. Findings and limits, study-wide: What a later analysis showed was that several of the most significant clusters appeared linked to common viral pathogens. Analysis performed later showed TCR beta chains linked to HLA being more clonally expanded than equally common others.

As to this clone: Its antigen is currently unknown.

CDR3 length equals 12 residues. V lost 4 bases, J lost 6 bases, and 9 bases lay in between. Germline loops: CDR1 PRHDT, CDR2 FYEKMQ (reference sequence). The primer mix had 60 Vbeta and 13 Jbeta primers. Produced via immunoSEQ multiplex PCR; TCRdb's table is partial and in-frame only. Here the sample table reports about 160,000 clones. The rearrangement links TRBV13 to TRBJ1-2; possibly TRBD1 for D (6 bases). The sequencing input was PBMCs. The sequence was obtained from a woman aged 55-69 years in good health and CMV-seronegative. The CDR3 DNA sequence: TGTGCCAGCAGCTCACAGGGCGATGGCTACACCTTC. It yields the protein CASSSQGDGYTF.